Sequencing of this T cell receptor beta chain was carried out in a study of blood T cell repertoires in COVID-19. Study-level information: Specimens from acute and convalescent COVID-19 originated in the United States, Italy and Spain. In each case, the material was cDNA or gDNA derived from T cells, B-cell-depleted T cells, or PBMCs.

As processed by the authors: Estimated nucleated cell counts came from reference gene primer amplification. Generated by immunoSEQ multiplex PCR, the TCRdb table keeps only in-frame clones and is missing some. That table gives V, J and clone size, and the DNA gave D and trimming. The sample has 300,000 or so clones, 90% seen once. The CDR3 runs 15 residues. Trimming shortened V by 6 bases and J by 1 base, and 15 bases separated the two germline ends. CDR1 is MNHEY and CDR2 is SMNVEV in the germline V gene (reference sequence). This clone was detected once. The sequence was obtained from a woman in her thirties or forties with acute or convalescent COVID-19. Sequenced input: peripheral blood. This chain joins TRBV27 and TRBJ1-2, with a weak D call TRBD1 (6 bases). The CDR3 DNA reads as TGTGCCAGCAGACTTACAGGGTTCTTTAACTATGGCTACACCTTC. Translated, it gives CASRLTGFFNYGYTF.